These 27 T cell receptor beta chains originate from one sample sequenced in a study of shared clonotypes between healthy human individuals. Clones were sequenced by immunoSEQ multiplex PCR, and TCRdb holds only the in-frame ones, with some missing. The sample holds under 1,900,000 clones, approximately 98.5% seen once. The sample taken for sequencing was naive CD4+ T cells sorted from blood. The subset is: CD45RA+ positively selected. The receptors here all came from a man aged 30-40 years in good health.

The V and J genes are TRBV7-6 and TRBJ1-5; D call uncertain. CDR1 is SGHVS and CDR2 is FNYEAQ in the germline V gene. Trimming removed 1 base from V and 8 bases from J, with 12 bases in between. The CDR3 extends over 14 amino acids. CDR3 protein: CASSLGSGQEPQHF. DNA of the CDR3: TGTGCCAGCAGCTTAGGATCGGGTCAGGAGCCCCAGCATTTT. Using reference TRBV7-6 and TRBJ1-5 for the parts outside the CDR3, the full variable domain is GAGVSQSPRYKVTKRGQDVALRCDPISGHVSLYWYRQALGQGPEFLTYFNYEAQQDKSGLPNDRFSAERPEGSISTLTIQRTEQRDSAMYRCASSLGSGQEPQHFGDGTRLSIL.

About this clone itself: The same CDR3 can be traced to other DNA sequences in this sample. This chain joins TRBV7-2 and TRBJ1-1; possibly TRBD1 for D (6 bases). The CDR3 is 15 residues long. Deletions cut 2 bases from V and 0 bases from J, with 10 bases between. Per the germline V gene, CDR1 is SGHTA and CDR2 is FQGNSA. The CDR3 loop is CASSLLGGLNTEAFF. The CDR3 DNA follows: TGTGCCAGCAGCTTATTGGGGGGCCTGAACACTGAAGCTTTCTTT.

V usage is TRBV2 and J usage is TRBJ2-1; 8 bases align to TRBD2. There are 13 residues in the CDR3. V lost 8 bases to trimming and J lost 5 bases; unmatched junction nucleotides: 5. Germline V lookup: CDR1 SNHLY, CDR2 FYNNEI. CDR3 residues: CASAREAHNEQFF. The CDR3 nucleotides read TGTGCCAGCGCGCGGGAGGCCCACAATGAGCAGTTCTTC.

This chain joins TRBV6-1 and TRBJ1-5; D might be TRBD1 (6 bases). CDR1 and CDR2 from the germline V gene are MNHNS and SASEGT. This CDR3 has 13 amino acids. Between the trimmed V and J ends, which lost 10 bases and 7 bases, there was a span of 17 bases. DNA of the CDR3: TGTGCCACCACAACACAGGGTCGCCAGCCCCAGCATTTT. Its translation: CATTTQGRQPQHF.

In regard to this clone: The same CDR3 also results from other DNA sequences found in this sample. The chain has TRBV18 and TRBJ2-2; D is unresolved. Germline V CDR1 and CDR2: KGHSH, LQKENI. Trimming took 2 bases from V and 2 from J, leaving 6 bases between them. The length of the CDR3 is 14 residues. CDR3 nucleotides: TGTGCCAGCTCACCAGTGACAAACACCGGGGAGCTGTTTTTT. It encodes CASSPVTNTGELFF. The full variable domain, completed using reference TRBV18 and TRBJ2-2, is NAGVMQNPRHLVRRRGQEARLRCSPMKGHSHVYWYRQLPEEGLKFMVYLQKENIIDESGMPKERFSAEFPKEGPSILRIQQVVRGDSAAYFCASSPVTNTGELFFGEGSRLTVL.

The chain uses TRBV28 and TRBJ1-5; possibly TRBD1 for D (6 bases). CDR1 MDHEN and CDR2 SYDVKM come from the germline V gene. The CDR3 spans 16 residues. Trimming cost V 6 bases and J 7 bases, with 22 bases left between them. The CDR3 region is CASSLAGGEVWQPQHF. CDR3 nucleotides: TGTGCCAGCAGCCTAGCCGGGGGCGAGGTTTGGCAGCCCCAGCATTTT.

V and J are TRBV5-1 and TRBJ2-3, with a possible D match to TRBD2 (6 bases). Germline CDR1 reads SGHRS; CDR2 reads YFSETQ. Trimming pared 4 bases from V and 6 bases from J, leaving 27 bases between. This CDR3 region has 18 residues. CDR3 sequence: CASSPGLNGGTSSDTQYF. DNA of the CDR3: TGCGCCAGCAGCCCCGGGCTAAATGGCGGGACGTCGTCGGATACGCAGTATTTT.

The chain joins TRBV19 to TRBJ1-2, with 9 bases fitting TRBD1. This CDR3 contains 14 residues. The V gene end was trimmed by 5 bases and the J gene end by 8 bases; junction bases not matched to a gene: 9. Germline CDR1 reads LNHDA; CDR2 reads SQIVND (reference sequence). Here the CDR3 reads CASSATGGVSGYTF. The CDR3 DNA reads as TGTGCCAGTAGTGCGACAGGGGGTGTTTCGGGCTACACCTTC.

Regarding this clone: Different DNA sequences within this sample yield the same CDR3. V gene TRBV9 combines with J gene TRBJ2-1; 11 nucleotides line up with TRBD2. J was trimmed by 4 bases and V by 3 bases; bases with no gene match: 3. Looked up from germline, CDR1 is SGDLS and CDR2 is YYNGEE. CDR3 length: 15 amino acids. The CDR3 region is CASSALAGGYNEQFF. The CDR3 DNA follows: TGTGCCAGCAGCGCTTTAGCGGGAGGGTACAATGAGCAGTTCTTC.

The V gene is TRBV14, the J gene TRBJ1-1; D is unresolved. Germline V gene sequence: CDR1 SGHDN, CDR2 FVKESK. The V and J ends lost 2 bases and 3 bases respectively, with 4 bases between them. The CDR3 contains 12 residues. The CDR3 is CASSQWYTEAFF. The CDR3 DNA reads as TGTGCCAGCAGCCAATGGTACACTGAAGCTTTCTTT.

The rearrangement uses TRBV18 and TRBJ2-7; 9 bases are a match to TRBD1. The CDR3 sequence is 13 residues long. The J segment lost 2 bases and the V segment lost 6 bases, leaving 2 bases of the junction unmatched. CDR1 KGHSH and CDR2 LQKENI come from the germline V gene. CDR3 region: CASSWDRAYEQYF. The CDR3 region has the DNA TGTGCCAGCTCCTGGGACAGGGCCTACGAGCAGTACTTC.

The gene calls are TRBV5-1 and TRBJ2-2, with TRBD1 identical over 10 bases. The V segment lost 4 bases and the J segment 4 bases; nucleotides outside the gene matches: 13. Germline CDR1 and CDR2: SGHRS and YFSETQ. The length of the CDR3 is 18 residues. The CDR3 protein is CASSPSGGTGDFTGELFF. The CDR3 bases are TGCGCCAGCAGCCCGAGTGGTGGGACAGGGGATTTCACCGGGGAGCTGTTTTTT.

The V and J genes are TRBV25-1 and TRBJ2-1, with D perhaps matching TRBD1 or TRBD2 (5 bases each). The CDR3 loop spans 14 amino acids. V dropped 4 bases and J dropped 7 bases, with 14 bases sitting between them. CDR1 is MGHDK, CDR2 SYGVNS, per germline. The CDR3 DNA sequence: TGTGCCAGCAGTGTGCCAGGGAGTCTAAATGAGCAGTTCTTC. This translates into CASSVPGSLNEQFF.

Regarding this clone: This sample also contains other DNA sequences that code for the same CDR3. J is TRBJ2-2 and V is TRBV19; the match to TRBD2 covers 7 bases. The CDR3 spans 15 residues. Germline V gene lookup returns CDR1 LNHDA and CDR2 SQIVND (reference sequence). J lost 0 bases, V lost 8 bases, and 6 bases had no gene match. The CDR3 coding sequence is TGTGCCAGTTCACTTCTAGCGGCGAACACCGGGGAGCTGTTTTTT. Residues: CASSLLAANTGELFF.

The rearrangement uses TRBV19 and TRBJ1-1; TRBD1 matches at 8 bases. Germline CDR1 reads LNHDA; CDR2 reads SQIVND (reference sequence). J was trimmed by 4 bases and V by 4 bases; bases with no gene match: 11. The CDR3 length is 16 residues. CDR3 region: CASSNGQGGLGTEAFF. Written as DNA, the CDR3 is TGTGCCAGTAGTAACGGACAGGGCGGTTTAGGCACTGAAGCTTTCTTT. The variable domain in full, completed from reference TRBV19 and TRBJ1-1, reads DGGITQSPKYLFRKEGQNVTLSCEQNLNHDAMYWYRQDPGQGLRLIYYSQIVNDFQKGDIAEGYSVSREKKESFPLTVTSAQKNPTAFYLCASSNGQGGLGTEAFFGQGTRLTVV.

The V and J genes are TRBV14 and TRBJ2-5; maybe TRBD1 (5 bases). Per germline, CDR1 SGHDN and CDR2 FVKESK. The CDR3 contains 13 residues. V was clipped by 0 bases and J by 5 bases, with 7 bases between them. The CDR3 sequence: CASSQEGVETQYF. The CDR3 DNA sequence: TGTGCCAGCAGCCAAGAAGGGGTTGAGACCCAGTACTTC.

V is TRBV11-1 and J is TRBJ2-2; no clear D gene. CDR3 length: 14 amino acids. Trimming pared 6 bases from V and 3 bases from J, leaving 11 bases between. The germline V gene encodes CDR1 SGHAT and CDR2 FQDESV (reference sequence). The CDR3 DNA is TGTGCCAGCAGTCCTAAGTGGGACACCGGGGAGCTGTTTTTT. Residues: CASSPKWDTGELFF.

The chain joins TRBV11-2 to TRBJ2-3; 9 positions agree with TRBD2. The CDR3 is 19 amino acids. Germline V gene sequence: CDR1 SGHAT, CDR2 FQNNGV. Trimming removed 4 bases from V and 2 bases from J; junction bases left unmatched: 16. CDR3 in DNA: TGTGCCAGCAGCTCCAAGGCCCGACTAGCGGAGATTACCACAGATACGCAGTATTTT. Its protein product is CASSSKARLAEITTDTQYF.

This clone came up a few times. The sample carries other DNA sequences with the same CDR3. The genes are TRBV9 and TRBJ2-2; D call uncertain. V was pared by 0 bases and J by 1 base, with 4 bases between. This CDR3 region has 14 residues. Germline values: CDR1 SGDLS, CDR2 YYNGEE. CDR3 coding DNA: TGTGCCAGCAGCGTAGTGGGGAACACCGGGGAGCTGTTTTTT. Encoded protein: CASSVVGNTGELFF.

This sequence joins TRBV2 and TRBJ1-2; 12 bases map to TRBD1. There are 17 residues in the CDR3. From germline, CDR1 is SNHLY and CDR2 FYNNEI. V lost 7 bases and J lost 7; bases outside the gene matches: 16. The CDR3 DNA is TGTGCCAGCACCCCACCGGGACAGGGGGCGCGATCACTTGGCTACACCTTC. Residues: CASTPPGQGARSLGYTF.

This clone has only one observation. The V gene is TRBV29-1, the J gene TRBJ1-4; 7 positions agree with TRBD1. The V gene end was trimmed by 4 bases and the J gene end by 1 base; junction bases not matched to a gene: 3. The germline gives CDR1 SQVTM, CDR2 ANQGSEA. The CDR3 is made up of 14 amino acids. The CDR3 sequence is CSVGQGRTNEKLFF. The CDR3 DNA follows: TGCAGCGTTGGACAGGGAAGAACTAATGAAAAACTGTTTTTT. The full variable domain, its missing parts supplied by reference TRBV29-1 and TRBJ1-4, is SAVISQKPSRDICQRGTSLTIQCQVDSQVTMMFWYRQQPGQSLTLIATANQGSEATYESGFVIDKFPISRPNLTFSTLTVSNMSPEDSSIYLCSVGQGRTNEKLFFGSGTQLSVL.

The chain employs TRBV28 and TRBJ1-5; D may be TRBD1 (6 bases). Germline-derived CDR1 and CDR2 are MDHEN and SYDVKM. This CDR3 spans 14 amino acids. V was cut by 2 bases and J by 4 bases, with 9 bases left in between. For the CDR3, the DNA is TGTGCCAGCAGTTTACCAGGGGCTAATCAGCCCCAGCATTTT. Amino acid sequence: CASSLPGANQPQHF.

V is TRBV7-2 and J is TRBJ1-5; 8 bases are shared with TRBD1. Germline V gives CDR1 SGHTA, CDR2 FQGNSA. This CDR3 is 14 amino acids long. V dropped 4 bases and J dropped 7; count of bases not matched to a gene: 6. The CDR3: CASSSRTGSQPQHF. The CDR3 nucleotides are TGTGCCAGCAGCTCTCGGACAGGGAGCCAGCCCCAGCATTTT.

The rearrangement uses TRBV5-1 and TRBJ1-4; the D is unclear. Germline V CDR1 and CDR2: SGHRS, YFSETQ. This CDR3 has 14 amino acids. V shed 0 bases and J shed 7 bases, with 10 bases lying between them. The CDR3 sequence is CASSLEDLSEKLFF. The CDR3 DNA is TGCGCCAGCAGCTTGGAAGACTTGAGTGAAAAACTGTTTTTT.

The chain combines TRBV5-4 with TRBJ2-2; D is ambiguous. CDR1 SGHNT and CDR2 YYREEE come from the germline V gene (reference sequence). Deletions cut 0 bases from V and 0 bases from J, with 9 bases between. The CDR3 extends over 16 amino acids. The chain's CDR3 is CASSLVGSANTGELFF. CDR3 nucleotide sequence: TGTGCCAGCAGCTTGGTGGGCAGCGCGAACACCGGGGAGCTGTTTTTT.

The V and J genes are TRBV5-1 and TRBJ1-1; 7 bases match TRBD1. V was pared by 2 bases and J by 4 bases, with 14 bases of the junction left unmatched. Per germline, CDR1 SGHRS and CDR2 YFSETQ. The CDR3 extends over 17 amino acids. The CDR3 here is CASSLRQGADLGTEAFF. The DNA of the CDR3 is TGCGCCAGCAGCTTAAGACAGGGAGCGGACCTGGGCACTGAAGCTTTCTTT.

This clone was picked up one time. The rearrangement links TRBV2 to TRBJ2-5; either TRBD1 or TRBD2 may fit D (6 bases each). Germline V CDR1 and CDR2: SNHLY, FYNNEI. The CDR3 length is 13 residues. The V end was cut by 4 bases, the J end by 5 bases, with 11 bases between. The CDR3 coding sequence is TGTGCCAGCAGTGCCGGGGGCGTGGAGACCCAGTACTTC. Its protein is CASSAGGVETQYF.